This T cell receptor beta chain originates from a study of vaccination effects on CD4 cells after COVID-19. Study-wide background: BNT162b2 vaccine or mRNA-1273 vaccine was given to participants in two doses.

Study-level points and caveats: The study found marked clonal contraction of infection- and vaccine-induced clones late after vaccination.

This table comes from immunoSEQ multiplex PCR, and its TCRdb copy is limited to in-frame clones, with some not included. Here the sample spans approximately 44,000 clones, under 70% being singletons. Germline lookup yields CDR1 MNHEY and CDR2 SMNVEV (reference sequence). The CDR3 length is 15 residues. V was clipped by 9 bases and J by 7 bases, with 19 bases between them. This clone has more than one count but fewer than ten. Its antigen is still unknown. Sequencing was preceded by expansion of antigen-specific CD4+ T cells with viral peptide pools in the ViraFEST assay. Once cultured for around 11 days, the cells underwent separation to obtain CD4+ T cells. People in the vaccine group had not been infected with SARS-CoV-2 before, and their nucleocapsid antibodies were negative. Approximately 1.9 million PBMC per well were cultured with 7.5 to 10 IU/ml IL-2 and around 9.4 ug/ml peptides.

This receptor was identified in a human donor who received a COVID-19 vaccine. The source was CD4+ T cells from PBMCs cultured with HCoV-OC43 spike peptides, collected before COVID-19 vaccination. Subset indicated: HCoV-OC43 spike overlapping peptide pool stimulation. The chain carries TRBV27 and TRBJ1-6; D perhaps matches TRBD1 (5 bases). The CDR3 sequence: CASSPPQEGNSPLHF. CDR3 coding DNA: TGTGCCAGTTCCCCTCCTCAGGAGGGGAATTCACCCCTCCACTTT.